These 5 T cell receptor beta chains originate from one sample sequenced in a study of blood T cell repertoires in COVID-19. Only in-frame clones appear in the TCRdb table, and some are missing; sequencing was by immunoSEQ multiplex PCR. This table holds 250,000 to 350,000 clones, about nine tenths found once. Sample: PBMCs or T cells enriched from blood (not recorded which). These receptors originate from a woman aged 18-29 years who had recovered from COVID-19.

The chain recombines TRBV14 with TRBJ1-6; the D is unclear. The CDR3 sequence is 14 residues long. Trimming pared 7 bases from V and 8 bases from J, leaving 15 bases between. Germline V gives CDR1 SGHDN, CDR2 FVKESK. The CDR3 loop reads CASTPGRTYSPLHF. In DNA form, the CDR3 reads TGTGCCAGCACGCCCGGACGGACTTATTCACCCCTCCACTTT.

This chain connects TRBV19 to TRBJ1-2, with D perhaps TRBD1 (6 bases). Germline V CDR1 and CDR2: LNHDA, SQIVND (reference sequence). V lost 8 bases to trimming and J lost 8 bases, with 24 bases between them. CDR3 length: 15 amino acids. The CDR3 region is CASSYTITGLEGYTF. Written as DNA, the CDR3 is TGTGCCAGTTCTTACACCATAACAGGGTTGGAGGGCTACACCTTC.

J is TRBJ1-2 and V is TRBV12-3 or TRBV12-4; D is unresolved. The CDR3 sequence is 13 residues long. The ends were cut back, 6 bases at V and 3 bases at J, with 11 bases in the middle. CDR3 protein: CASSLLSDYGYTF. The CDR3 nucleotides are TGTGCCAGCAGCCTCTTATCAGACTATGGCTACACCTTC.

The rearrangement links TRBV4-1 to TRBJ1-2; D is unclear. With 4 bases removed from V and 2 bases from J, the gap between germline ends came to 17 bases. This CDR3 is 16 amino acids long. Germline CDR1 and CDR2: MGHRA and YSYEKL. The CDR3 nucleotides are TGCGCCAGCAGCCTCCTTGGTGGCCCATGGAACTATGGCTACACCTTC. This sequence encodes CASSLLGGPWNYGYTF.

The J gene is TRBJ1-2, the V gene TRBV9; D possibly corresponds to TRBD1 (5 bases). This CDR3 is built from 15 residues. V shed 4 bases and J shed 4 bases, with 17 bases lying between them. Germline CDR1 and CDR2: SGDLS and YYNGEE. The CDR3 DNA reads TGTGCCAGCAGCCCAATGGACGGACACCTCTATGGCTACACCTTC. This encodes CASSPMDGHLYGYTF.